This T cell receptor (beta chain) was profiled in a study of CD8+CD57+ T cells in acquired aplastic anemia. Both TCR beta VDJ combination and CDR3 sequence profiling were carried out. Genomic DNA was the template for this profiling. TCRdb re-derived calls from the reads in MiXCR, one entry per CDR3 protein. The sample yields around 180,000 distinct CDR3 sequences, 55% to 70% seen once. The ends were cut back, 0 bases at V and 2 bases at J, with 7 bases in the middle. The CDR3 covers 14 residues. Germline values: CDR1 SEHNR, CDR2 FQNEAQ (reference sequence). This clonotype was obtained from a human donor in good health. Material for sequencing was sorted CD4+, CD8+, or CD8+CD57+ T cells (not recorded which) from PBMCs. V gene TRBV7-9 combines with J gene TRBJ2-5; the D gene is possibly TRBD1 (5 bases). The CDR3 protein is CASSLATAQETQYF. For the CDR3, the DNA is TGTGCCAGCAGCTTAGCGACAGCTCAAGAGACCCAGTACTTC.